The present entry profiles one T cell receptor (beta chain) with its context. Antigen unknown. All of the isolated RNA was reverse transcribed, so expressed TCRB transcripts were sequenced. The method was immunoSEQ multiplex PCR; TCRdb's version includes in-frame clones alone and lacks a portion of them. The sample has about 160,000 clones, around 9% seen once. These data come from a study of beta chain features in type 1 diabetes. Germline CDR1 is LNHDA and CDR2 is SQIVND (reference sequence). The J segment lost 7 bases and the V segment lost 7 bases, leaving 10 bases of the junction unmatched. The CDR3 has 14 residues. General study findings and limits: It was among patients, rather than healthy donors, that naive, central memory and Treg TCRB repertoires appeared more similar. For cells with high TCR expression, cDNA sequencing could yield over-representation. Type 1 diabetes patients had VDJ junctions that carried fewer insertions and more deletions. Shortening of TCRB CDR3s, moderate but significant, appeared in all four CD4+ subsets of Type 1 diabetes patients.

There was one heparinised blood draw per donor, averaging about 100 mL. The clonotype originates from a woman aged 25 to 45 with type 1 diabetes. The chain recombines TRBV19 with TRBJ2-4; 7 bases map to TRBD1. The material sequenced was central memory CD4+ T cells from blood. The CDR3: CASNLLGQPNIQYF. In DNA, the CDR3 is TGTGCCAGTAATCTATTGGGACAGCCGAACATTCAGTACTTC.